Below, 9 T cell receptor beta chains from the same sample are listed, as sequenced in a study of blood T cell repertoires in COVID-19. The method was immunoSEQ multiplex PCR; TCRdb's version includes in-frame clones alone and lacks a portion of them. Of a few hundred thousand clones in the sample, around nine tenths were seen once. The sequenced material came from peripheral blood. The receptors originated from a woman aged 25-40 years with COVID-19, enrolled during active disease.

CDR3 loop: CASSLDQGTTEAFF. CDR3 coding DNA: TGTGCCAGCAGCTTGGATCAGGGCACCACTGAAGCTTTCTTT. J is TRBJ1-1 and V is TRBV5-4; TRBD1 might be the D (5 bases). The CDR3 consists of 14 residues. From germline, CDR1 is SGHNT and CDR2 YYREEE (reference sequence). The germline V and J ends were trimmed by 0 bases and 4 bases, with 10 bases remaining between them.

The chain links TRBV19 to TRBJ2-5, with D possibly matching TRBD1 (6 bases). The CDR3 loop spans 13 amino acids. Germline assignment: CDR1 LNHDA and CDR2 SQIVND (reference sequence). Trimming removed 3 bases from V and 4 bases from J, with 9 bases in between. The CDR3 protein is CASSIQGGETQYF. CDR3 coding DNA: TGTGCCAGTAGTATCCAAGGGGGAGAGACCCAGTACTTC.

This chain links TRBV28 with TRBJ1-2, with D maybe TRBD1 (6 bases). The ends were cut back, 4 bases at V and 3 bases at J, with 12 bases in the middle. Germline values: CDR1 MDHEN, CDR2 SYDVKM. The CDR3 extends over 14 amino acids. This CDR3 reads CASSSYRAHYGYTF. CDR3 nucleotide sequence: TGTGCCAGCAGTTCATACAGGGCCCACTATGGCTACACCTTC.

J is TRBJ1-5 and V is TRBV28; weak D call: TRBD1 (5 bases). There are 15 residues in the CDR3. Trimming pared 6 bases from V and 0 bases from J, leaving 12 bases between. CDR1 and CDR2 from the germline V gene are MDHEN and SYDVKM. The CDR3 region has the DNA TGTGCCAGCAGCCCGACAGTTTATAGCAATCAGCCCCAGCATTTT. This encodes CASSPTVYSNQPQHF.

V and J are TRBV6-6 and TRBJ2-3; TRBD1 aligns across 8 bases. CDR1 MNHNY and CDR2 SVGAGI come from the germline V gene (reference sequence). J lost 1 base, V lost 5 bases, and 5 bases had no gene match. The CDR3 is 15 amino acids. Here the CDR3 reads CASSAGQGRTDTQYF. The DNA of the CDR3 is TGTGCCAGCAGTGCCGGACAGGGCCGCACAGATACGCAGTATTTT.

The chain employs TRBV9 and TRBJ2-7; 7 bases line up with TRBD2. In germline, CDR1 is SGDLS, CDR2 YYNGEE. The CDR3 consists of 17 residues. The V gene end was trimmed by 4 bases and the J gene end by 2 bases; junction bases not matched to a gene: 15. CDR3 in amino acids: CASSPRFASGFPYEQYF. For the CDR3, the DNA is TGTGCCAGCAGCCCCCGCTTTGCTAGCGGCTTCCCCTACGAGCAGTACTTC. Filled out from reference TRBV9 and TRBJ2-7, the complete variable domain reads DSGVTQTPKHLITATGQRVTLRCSPRSGDLSVYWYQQSLDQGLQFLIQYYNGEERAKGNILERFSAQQFPDLHSELNLSSLELGDSALYFCASSPRFASGFPYEQYFGPGTRLTVT.

The chain is built from TRBV19 and TRBJ2-2, with TRBD2 matching 8 bases. Germline loops: CDR1 LNHDA, CDR2 SQIVND (reference sequence). The junction had 6 bases not matched to a gene; V was cut back by 1 base and J by 5 bases. This CDR3 has 16 amino acids. The CDR3 nucleotides are TGTGCCAGTAGTATAGCAGCGGGAGTTCGGACCGGGGAGCTGTTTTTT. It yields the protein CASSIAAGVRTGELFF.

The chain has TRBV19 and TRBJ2-7; 8 bases agree with TRBD1. From germline, CDR1 is LNHDA and CDR2 SQIVND (reference sequence). CDR3 length: 16 residues. J lost 3 bases, V lost 6 bases, and 13 bases had no gene match. The CDR3 nucleotides read TGTGCCAGTAGCAGCCCCTCCGGGACAGGTAGCTACGAGCAGTACTTC. Its translation is CASSSPSGTGSYEQYF. Drawing the rest from reference TRBV19 and TRBJ2-7, the complete variable domain is DGGITQSPKYLFRKEGQNVTLSCEQNLNHDAMYWYRQDPGQGLRLIYYSQIVNDFQKGDIAEGYSVSREKKESFPLTVTSAQKNPTAFYLCASSSPSGTGSYEQYFGPGTRLTVT.

The V call is TRBV27, the J call TRBJ1-1; 9 positions agree with TRBD1. This CDR3 spans 15 amino acids. V lost 7 bases to trimming and J lost 5 bases; unmatched junction nucleotides: 11. Germline CDR1 reads MNHEY; CDR2 reads SMNVEV (reference sequence). The CDR3 DNA is TGTGCCAGCACCAGATCACAGGGGGCTGGGACTGAAGCTTTCTTT. Its translation is CASTRSQGAGTEAFF.